This T cell receptor beta chain was identified during a study of T cells in Graves' hyperthyroidism and ophthalmopathy. Study-level information: Before any treatment, at initial diagnosis, peripheral blood was collected. Findings of the study overall: Most clonotypes that expanded in the thyroid above 0.001 also showed up in blood.

Concerning this clonotype: The antigen is unknown.

The TCR beta CDR3 regions underwent amplification using RNA transcripts as the source. TCR CDR3 regions were first amplified by RT-PCR with HTBI primers. TCRdb reanalysed the multiplex PCR reads using MiXCR and keeps one entry per CDR3 protein. Of under 800,000 distinct CDR3 sequences detected, less than 15% appear once; the ten largest clones hold 10%. V was clipped by 6 bases and J by 6 bases, with 13 bases between them. CDR1 is MNHEY and CDR2 is SVGAGI in the germline V gene. CDR3 size: 13 residues. Sequencing input: blood. The chain combines TRBV6-5 with TRBJ2-3; the D call may be TRBD1 or TRBD2 (6 bases each). This TCR derives from a woman under 30 with Graves' hyperthyroidism. CDR3 sequence (DNA): TGTGCCAGCAGCTACCGGGGGCGCGATACGCAGTATTTT. Translating gives CASSYRGRDTQYF.